A single sample is the source of the 30 T cell receptor beta chains below, sequenced in a study of T cell responses to AZD1222 COVID-19 vaccine. Measured with immunoSEQ multiplex PCR; TCRdb has only the in-frame clones, and not every one. This table has 75,000 to 100,000 clones, around nine tenths appearing once. This specimen was peripheral blood, taken on day 0 of AZD1222 vaccination. The receptors come from an adult in good health.

The chain combines TRBV5-1 with TRBJ1-1; the D gene is possibly TRBD1 (6 bases). The V end lost 4 bases, the J end lost 5 bases, and 18 bases lay between the germline ends. The CDR3 length is 15 residues. CDR1 and CDR2 from the germline V gene are SGHRS and YFSETQ. The DNA for the CDR3 is TGCGCCAGCAGCCACGGCAGGGGCGCGTTGACTGAAGCTTTCTTT. Encoded protein: CASSHGRGALTEAFF. The whole variable domain, filled in from reference TRBV5-1 and TRBJ1-1, reads KAGVTQTPRYLIKTRGQQVTLSCSPISGHRSVSWYQQTPGQGLQFLFEYFSETQRNKGNFPGRFSGRQFSNSRSEMNVSTLELGDSALYLCASSHGRGALTEAFFGQGTRLTVV.

This sequence joins TRBV9 and TRBJ2-1; D gene uncertain. The V gene's germline CDR1 is SGDLS and CDR2 YYNGEE. The CDR3 length is 13 residues. V was clipped by 1 base and J by 4 bases, with 6 bases between them. The CDR3 sequence: CASSVTGYNEQFF. The CDR3, as DNA: TGTGCCAGCAGCGTAACGGGTTACAATGAGCAGTTCTTC.

This chain connects TRBV29-1 to TRBJ1-2; D uncertain. The V end lost 2 bases, the J end lost 4 bases, and 11 bases lay between the germline ends. The germline CDR1 and CDR2 sequences are SQVTM and ANQGSEA. The CDR3 sequence is 13 residues long. DNA of the CDR3: TGCAGCGTTGAAAAGGAAGGGAGCTATGGCTACACCTTC. Translation gives CSVEKEGSYGYTF.

The rearrangement links TRBV18 to TRBJ2-7, with D possibly being TRBD1 or TRBD2 (5 bases each). CDR3 length: 14 amino acids. Germline V gene sequence: CDR1 KGHSH, CDR2 LQKENI. The V and J ends lost 3 bases and 2 bases respectively, with 11 bases between them. Here the CDR3 reads CASSPTGRTYEQYF. CDR3 DNA sequence: TGTGCCAGCTCACCTACGGGACGGACCTACGAGCAGTACTTC.

The rearrangement links TRBV30 to TRBJ1-2; D gene uncertain. The CDR3 spans 12 residues. V was clipped by 3 bases and J by 4 bases, with 9 bases between them. The germline V gene encodes CDR1 GTSNPN and CDR2 SVGIG (reference sequence). CDR3 in DNA: TGTGCCTGGAGACTGCGGCCCTATGGCTACACCTTC. It yields the protein CAWRLRPYGYTF.

This chain joins TRBV7-9 and TRBJ2-1; TRBD1 is a possible D gene (6 bases). CDR3 length: 12 amino acids. CDR1 SEHNR and CDR2 FQNEAQ come from the germline V gene (reference sequence). Deletions cut 8 bases from V and 7 bases from J, with 12 bases between. CDR3 sequence (DNA): TGTGCCAGCCGCCGGACAGAAAATGAGCAGTTCTTC. Amino acid sequence: CASRRTENEQFF.

CDR3 sequence (DNA): TGTGCCAGCAGCCGGACTGCCAGGGGCGAGCAGTACTTC. It encodes CASSRTARGEQYF. The V gene is TRBV7-8, the J gene TRBJ2-7; maybe TRBD1 (6 bases). With 5 bases removed from V and 6 bases from J, the gap between germline ends came to 14 bases. The CDR3 is 13 amino acids. Germline V gene data show CDR1 as SGHVS and CDR2 as FQNEAQ.

The chain links TRBV7-3 to TRBJ1-5, with D possibly TRBD1 on 5 matching bases. V shed 7 bases and J shed 9 bases, with 22 bases lying between them. Germline CDR1 SGHTA, CDR2 FQGTGA. There are 15 residues in the CDR3. The CDR3 spells CASTVNDSFVWPQHF. CDR3 nucleotides: TGTGCCAGCACCGTCAATGACAGTTTTGTCTGGCCCCAGCATTTT.

The rearrangement uses TRBV11-3 and TRBJ2-2, with TRBD2 matching 7 bases. CDR1 and CDR2 from the germline V gene are SGHNT and YENEEA. V was pared by 4 bases and J by 5 bases, with 1 base of the junction left unmatched. The CDR3 is 13 residues long. CDR3 sequence: CASSSRGTGELFF. DNA of the CDR3: TGTGCCAGCAGCTCGCGGGGGACCGGGGAGCTGTTTTTT. Combining the CDR3 with reference TRBV11-3 and TRBJ2-2 gives the whole variable domain EAGVVQSPRYKIIEKKQPVAFWCNPISGHNTLYWYLQNLGQGPELLIRYENEEAVDDSQLPKDRFSAERLKGVDSTLKIQPAELGDSAVYLCASSSRGTGELFFGEGSRLTVL.

Notes on this clone: Its ends do not fully match the called genes, so a read error is possible. This chain connects TRBV6-5 to TRBJ1-2; 11 nucleotides agree with TRBD1. Per the germline V gene, CDR1 is MNHEY and CDR2 is SVGAGI. CDR3 length equals 15 residues. The CDR3 DNA sequence: TGTGCCAGCAGTGACTCCGGGACAGGGGGGTATGGCTACACCTTC. Its protein is CASSDSGTGGYGYTF.

V and J are TRBV7-2 and TRBJ1-5, with D possibly matching TRBD1 (6 bases). The CDR3 consists of 16 residues. With 0 bases removed from V and 7 bases from J, the gap between germline ends came to 16 bases. The germline gives CDR1 SGHTA, CDR2 FQGNSA. For the CDR3, the DNA is TGTGCCAGCAGCTTAGCGGGGGGCGCGGGCGGACAGCCCCAGCATTTT. Its protein product is CASSLAGGAGGQPQHF.

This chain joins TRBV19 and TRBJ1-2; D unclear. The CDR3 length is 13 residues. In germline, CDR1 is LNHDA, CDR2 SQIVND (reference sequence). The V end lost 5 bases, the J end lost 5 bases, and 12 bases lay between the germline ends. Written as DNA, the CDR3 is TGTGCCAGTAGTCCGGAGGGATTTTATGGCTACACCTTC. Its protein product is CASSPEGFYGYTF.

The gene calls are TRBV7-8 and TRBJ1-4; D is unclear. There are 13 residues in the CDR3. The germline gives CDR1 SGHVS, CDR2 FQNEAQ. Trimming left V 7 bases short and J 8 bases short, with 14 bases between. The CDR3 DNA sequence: TGTGCCAGCAACAAGGCCAGAGGGGAAAAACTGTTTTTT. Translating gives CASNKARGEKLFF.

This clone was seen a single time. This rearrangement joins TRBV30 to TRBJ1-2, with 11 positions matching TRBD1. Trimming took 0 bases from V and 7 from J; bases not matched to a gene: 4. Germline V gene data show CDR1 as GTSNPN and CDR2 as SVGIG (reference sequence). There are 14 residues in the CDR3. CDR3 coding DNA: TGTGCCTGGAGTGTAGGACAGGGGGCGCGTGGCTACACCTTC. This translates into CAWSVGQGARGYTF.

CDR3 DNA: TGTGCCAGCAGTGAACAGCAGGGAAGGCTTGGTGGGGCCAACGTCCTGACTTTC. Protein product: CASSEQQGRLGGANVLTF. The gene calls are TRBV2 and TRBJ2-6, with D possibly being TRBD1 (5 bases). Germline V CDR1 and CDR2: SNHLY, FYNNEI. This CDR3 is built from 18 residues. Between the trimmed V and J ends, which lost 2 bases and 3 bases, there was a span of 17 bases.

The genes are TRBV18 and TRBJ1-2; D remains unclear. The germline V and J ends were trimmed by 0 bases and 0 bases, with 8 bases remaining between them. The CDR3 spans 15 residues. The germline V gene has CDR1 KGHSH and CDR2 LQKENI. CDR3 nucleotides: TGTGCCAGCTCACCACCGGGAAGGGCTAACTATGGCTACACCTTC. Protein: CASSPPGRANYGYTF.

This sequence joins TRBV4-2 and TRBJ1-2; D gene uncertain. This CDR3 region has 14 residues. Germline CDR1 reads LGHNA; CDR2 reads YNFKEQ. Between the trimmed V and J ends, which lost 2 bases and 5 bases, there was a span of 12 bases. This CDR3 is CASSQMGPLYGYTF. DNA for the CDR3: TGTGCCAGCAGCCAAATGGGCCCCCTGTATGGCTACACCTTC.

The chain links TRBV24-1 to TRBJ2-2; D gene unclear. Germline CDR1 and CDR2: KGHDR and SFDVKD. The CDR3 sequence is 14 residues long. V was clipped by 2 bases and J by 4 bases, with 7 bases between them. CDR3 sequence: CATSDSLVTGELFF. In nucleotides, the CDR3 is TGTGCCACCAGTGATTCCTTAGTCACCGGGGAGCTGTTTTTT.

The V gene is TRBV9, the J gene TRBJ1-4; D is unresolved. V lost 2 bases and J 0 bases, leaving 11 bases between the germline ends. The CDR3 is made up of 16 amino acids. Germline loops: CDR1 SGDLS, CDR2 YYNGEE. CDR3 amino acids: CASSVGGLSTNEKLFF. The CDR3 bases are TGTGCCAGCAGCGTTGGCGGGCTATCAACTAATGAAAAACTGTTTTTT.

CDR3 amino acids: CASSPGAAGVQPQHF. The CDR3 coding sequence is TGTGCCAGCTCACCTGGCGCGGCGGGGGTTCAGCCCCAGCATTTT. This chain joins TRBV18 and TRBJ1-5, with a weak D call TRBD1 (5 bases). The CDR3 has 15 residues. Germline V gene lookup returns CDR1 KGHSH and CDR2 LQKENI. Trimming left V 3 bases short and J 6 bases short, with 15 bases between. Filled out from reference TRBV18 and TRBJ1-5, the complete variable domain reads NAGVMQNPRHLVRRRGQEARLRCSPMKGHSHVYWYRQLPEEGLKFMVYLQKENIIDESGMPKERFSAEFPKEGPSILRIQQVVRGDSAAYFCASSPGAAGVQPQHFGDGTRLSIL.

This sequence joins TRBV29-1 and TRBJ1-6, with D perhaps matching TRBD1 (5 bases). The CDR3 extends over 13 amino acids. Trimming took 7 bases from V and 5 from J, leaving 12 bases between them. CDR1 and CDR2 from the germline V gene are SQVTM and ANQGSEA. CDR3 nucleotides: TGCAGCGCCAGGACAACGAATAATTCACCCCTCCACTTT. Protein: CSARTTNNSPLHF.

The CDR3 DNA sequence: TGTGCCAGTAGTACTCGTCGGAGTACCTACGAGCAGTACTTC. Amino acids: CASSTRRSTYEQYF. This chain links TRBV19 with TRBJ2-7; no definite D call. Trimming took 4 bases from V and 2 from J, leaving 12 bases between them. From germline, CDR1 is LNHDA and CDR2 SQIVND (reference sequence). This CDR3 comprises 14 residues.

The V and J genes are TRBV11-2 and TRBJ2-7; TRBD1 matches 7 bases. V lost 4 bases to trimming and J lost 2 bases; unmatched junction nucleotides: 8. The CDR3 totals 15 residues. Looked up from germline, CDR1 is SGHAT and CDR2 is FQNNGV. DNA of the CDR3: TGTGCCAGCAGCTCACCGGGACAGATGCCCTACGAGCAGTACTTC. Its protein is CASSSPGQMPYEQYF.

This clone appeared a few times. The chain combines TRBV7-2 with TRBJ1-4, with 9 bases lining up with TRBD1. Germline loops: CDR1 SGHTA, CDR2 FQGNSA. The junction had 10 bases not matched to a gene; V was cut back by 4 bases and J by 7 bases. The CDR3 is 16 residues long. The DNA for the CDR3 is TGTGCCAGCAGCTCCAATACAGGGGGCTCTGGTGAAAAACTGTTTTTT. This encodes CASSSNTGGSGEKLFF.

The chain is built from TRBV7-9 and TRBJ1-6; 7 bases are shared with TRBD1. Germline assignment: CDR1 SEHNR and CDR2 FQNEAQ (reference sequence). The CDR3 is 12 residues long. The junction had 4 bases not matched to a gene; V was cut back by 5 bases and J by 12 bases. CDR3 sequence: CASSKDREPLHF. In nucleotides, the CDR3 is TGTGCCAGCAGCAAAGACAGGGAACCCCTCCACTTT.

V usage is TRBV21-1 and J usage is TRBJ1-2. TRBV21-1 counts as a pseudogene. The CDR3 runs 14 residues. The chain's CDR3 is CASSRGGGPYGYTF. DNA of the CDR3: TGTGCCAGCAGCCGTGGAGGAGGGCCCTATGGCTACACCTTC.

V gene TRBV6-4 combines with J gene TRBJ2-3; no reliable D call. Trimming stripped 4 bases from V and 2 bases from J, with 7 bases between. The germline V gene has CDR1 MRHNA and CDR2 SNTAGT. This CDR3 is 13 amino acids long. The CDR3 coding sequence is TGTGCCAGCAGTGTCCGACCCACAGATACGCAGTATTTT. Translating gives CASSVRPTDTQYF.

The chain uses TRBV4-2 and TRBJ1-1; a weak D match, TRBD1 (6 bases). Germline V CDR1 and CDR2: LGHNA, YNFKEQ. This CDR3 comprises 16 residues. Trimming removed 3 bases from V and 0 bases from J, with 14 bases in between. The CDR3 reads CASSQAAEGVNTEAFF. Written as DNA, the CDR3 is TGTGCCAGCAGCCAGGCCGCAGAGGGGGTGAACACTGAAGCTTTCTTT.

CDR3 DNA sequence: TGTGCCAGCAGCCTAGGTCCGGTCGGATCCTACGAGCAGTACTTC. Translation: CASSLGPVGSYEQYF. The gene calls are TRBV7-3 and TRBJ2-7; D gene ambiguous. CDR1 is SGHTA, CDR2 FQGTGA, per germline. This CDR3 spans 15 amino acids. Trimming stripped 5 bases from V and 1 base from J, with 15 bases between.

The rearrangement joins TRBV4-1 to TRBJ1-4; TRBD1 is a possible D gene (5 bases). CDR3 length: 15 residues. The V end was cut by 2 bases, the J end by 8 bases, with 15 bases between. CDR1 and CDR2 (germline): MGHRA, YSYEKL. The CDR3 sequence: CASSQQEGREEKLFF. The CDR3 bases are TGCGCCAGCAGCCAACAAGAGGGGCGCGAGGAAAAACTGTTTTTT.